These 20 T cell receptor beta chains were sequenced from one sample in a study of OX40 agonist ivuxolimab in advanced cancers. This table comes from immunoSEQ multiplex PCR, and its TCRdb copy is limited to in-frame clones, with some not included. The data hold roughly 70,000 clones, with roughly nine tenths observed a single time. The sequenced sample was CD4+ or CD8+ T cells sorted from blood, obtained in a trial of the OX40 agonist ivuxolimab. The receptors come from an adult with an advanced solid tumor such as melanoma, head and neck, liver or kidney cancer.

Comment on this clone: An end of the junction does not agree with germline; a read error may underlie this. This chain connects TRBV7-3 to TRBJ2-2, with D possibly matching TRBD2 (6 bases). The CDR3 contains 13 residues. Germline CDR1 and CDR2: SGHTA and FQGTGA. CDR3 nucleotide sequence: TGTGCCAGCACCTTAGGGACTTCCGGGGAGCTGTTTTTT. This gives the protein CASTLGTSGELFF. The variable domain in full, with the rest retrieved from reference TRBV7-3 and TRBJ2-2, is GAGVSQTPSNKVTEKGKYVELRCDPISGHTALYWYRQSLGQGPEFLIYFQGTGAADDSGLPNDRFFAVRPEGSVSTLKIQRTERGDSAVYLCASTLGTSGELFFGEGSRLTVL.

The count of this clone is one. This rearrangement joins TRBV11-1 to TRBJ2-5, with no clear D. Trimming took 5 bases from V and 3 from J, leaving 10 bases between them. This CDR3 has 13 amino acids. Germline CDR1 SGHAT, CDR2 FQDESV (reference sequence). CDR3 loop: CASSARIEETQYF. CDR3 nucleotide sequence: TGTGCCAGCAGCGCCCGGATCGAAGAGACCCAGTACTTC. The entire variable domain, with the rest obtained from reference TRBV11-1 and TRBJ2-5, is as follows: EAEVAQSPRYKITEKSQAVAFWCDPISGHATLYWYRQILGQGPELLVQFQDESVVDDSQLPKDRFSAERLKGVDSTLKIQPAELGDSAMYLCASSARIEETQYFGPGTRLLVL.

V and J are TRBV7-2 and TRBJ1-2, with 10 bases lining up with TRBD1. This CDR3 is built from 14 residues. V shed 5 bases, J shed 3 bases, and the junction held 3 bases outside the gene matches. From germline, CDR1 is SGHTA and CDR2 FQGNSA. The CDR3 loop is CASSRQGADYGYTF. The CDR3 DNA sequence: TGTGCCAGCAGCCGACAGGGGGCAGACTATGGCTACACCTTC.

The V gene is TRBV15, the J gene TRBJ2-3, with 9 bases identical to TRBD2. Trimming at V came to 2 bases and at J to 8 bases, leaving 14 bases not matched to a gene. This CDR3 spans 17 amino acids. In germline, CDR1 is LNHNV, CDR2 YYDKDF (reference sequence). DNA for the CDR3: TGTGCCACCAGCAGATCCGGGATAGCGGGGGTCACCGGTACGCAGTATTTT. It specifies CATSRSGIAGVTGTQYF.

The rearrangement uses TRBV10-3 and TRBJ1-4, with 8 bases lining up with TRBD1. CDR3 length: 14 residues. Germline-derived CDR1 and CDR2 are ENHRY and SYGVKD. V dropped 5 bases and J dropped 8; count of bases not matched to a gene: 7. CDR3 protein: CAISPGGAGEKLFF. CDR3 nucleotides: TGTGCCATCAGTCCAGGGGGCGCAGGGGAAAAACTGTTTTTT.

The rearrangement joins TRBV19 to TRBJ1-1; a weak D match, TRBD1 (5 bases). This CDR3 has 14 amino acids. The V end lost 1 base, the J end lost 10 bases, and 16 bases lay between the germline ends. In germline, CDR1 is LNHDA, CDR2 SQIVND (reference sequence). CDR3 bases: TGTGCCAGTAGTATAGGGCAGGGTTTGGCGGTAGCTTTCTTT. Amino acids: CASSIGQGLAVAFF. Filled out from reference TRBV19 and TRBJ1-1, the complete variable domain reads DGGITQSPKYLFRKEGQNVTLSCEQNLNHDAMYWYRQDPGQGLRLIYYSQIVNDFQKGDIAEGYSVSREKKESFPLTVTSAQKNPTAFYLCASSIGQGLAVAFFGQGTRLTVV.

J is TRBJ1-1 and V is TRBV27, with D unresolved. This CDR3 has 16 residues. V was clipped by 0 bases and J by 2 bases, with 13 bases between them. Germline assignment: CDR1 MNHEY and CDR2 SMNVEV (reference sequence). CDR3 in DNA: TGTGCCAGCAGTTTATCGCCCCCTAATCCTAACACTGAAGCTTTCTTT. Protein: CASSLSPPNPNTEAFF.

The chain recombines TRBV5-1 with TRBJ1-4; a possible D gene is TRBD1 (5 bases). The germline V gene has CDR1 SGHRS and CDR2 YFSETQ. This CDR3 comprises 15 residues. V shed 4 bases and J shed 7 bases, with 17 bases lying between them. The CDR3 here is CASSPLTGQGEKLFF. Here the CDR3 DNA reads TGCGCCAGCAGCCCTCTGACGGGGCAAGGTGAAAAACTGTTTTTT.

This chain links TRBV18 with TRBJ1-4; the D is unclear. Germline loops: CDR1 KGHSH, CDR2 LQKENI. The CDR3 sequence is 16 residues long. V was cut by 0 bases and J by 0 bases, with 8 bases left in between. The CDR3 region is CASSPPGGATNEKLFF. The CDR3 DNA is TGTGCCAGCTCACCACCAGGAGGTGCAACTAATGAAAAACTGTTTTTT.

J is TRBJ2-5 and V is TRBV11-2, with TRBD2 matching over 11 bases. Losses at the gene ends were 4 bases for V and 1 base for J; bases not matched to a gene: 5. Germline V lookup: CDR1 SGHAT, CDR2 FQNNGV. The CDR3 consists of 16 residues. The CDR3 protein is CASSSPSGRSQETQYF. CDR3 in DNA: TGTGCCAGCAGCTCCCCTAGCGGGAGGTCCCAAGAGACCCAGTACTTC.

The rearrangement links TRBV10-2 to TRBJ1-4; D ambiguous. The CDR3 is 14 amino acids. Germline CDR1 is WSHSY and CDR2 is SAAADI. V was shortened by 3 bases and J by 7 bases, with 12 bases between the two germline ends. In DNA, the CDR3 is TGCGCCAGCAGTGAAAACATCTTTGGTGAAAAACTGTTTTTT. This gives the protein CASSENIFGEKLFF.

This rearrangement joins TRBV4-1 to TRBJ2-1, with D unclear. The CDR3 runs to 18 residues. CDR1 and CDR2 (germline): MGHRA, YSYEKL. Deletions cut 0 bases from V and 3 bases from J, with 18 bases between. Here the CDR3 reads CASSQDSRPLPGYNEQFF. CDR3 nucleotides: TGCGCCAGCAGCCAAGATTCCCGACCCCTGCCGGGCTACAATGAGCAGTTCTTC.

This clone has a single count. The chain uses TRBV25-1 and TRBJ2-4; D may be TRBD1 or TRBD2 (5 bases each). Deletions cut 6 bases from V and 8 bases from J, with 11 bases between. The germline gives CDR1 MGHDK, CDR2 SYGVNS. CDR3 length equals 12 residues. CDR3 residues: CASSSVGDIQYF. DNA for the CDR3: TGTGCCAGCAGCAGCGTGGGGGACATTCAGTACTTC. The whole variable domain, remainder taken from reference TRBV25-1 and TRBJ2-4, is EADIYQTPRYLVIGTGKKITLECSQTMGHDKMYWYQQDPGMELHLIHYSYGVNSTEKGDLSSESTVSRIRTEHFPLTLESARPSHTSQYLCASSSVGDIQYFGAGTRLSVL.

The chain recombines TRBV28 with TRBJ1-2; maybe TRBD1 (5 bases). Deletions cut 6 bases from V and 8 bases from J, with 13 bases between. Germline V gene data show CDR1 as MDHEN and CDR2 as SYDVKM. The CDR3 loop spans 12 amino acids. CDR3 bases: TGTGCCAGCAGACGGGACCGCTGGGGCTACACCTTC. This sequence encodes CASRRDRWGYTF.

V usage is TRBV6-4 and J usage is TRBJ2-1, with D perhaps TRBD1 (5 bases). Trimming removed 0 bases at V and 4 bases at J, with 13 bases between. Germline V gene data show CDR1 as MRHNA and CDR2 as SNTAGT. The CDR3 spans 16 residues. DNA of the CDR3: TGTGCCAGCAGTGACTCGATTCACCGACAGTACAATGAGCAGTTCTTC. Translated: CASSDSIHRQYNEQFF.

J is TRBJ2-7 and V is TRBV5-6; D gene uncertain. The CDR3 runs 12 residues. Germline V gene lookup returns CDR1 SGHDT and CDR2 YYEEEE. V lost 6 bases and J lost 7, with 14 bases in between. CDR3 in amino acids: CASTRGGYEQYF. CDR3 nucleotides: TGTGCCAGCACCCGAGGTGGTTATGAGCAGTACTTC.

The chain combines TRBV6-1 with TRBJ2-7, with 8 bases fitting TRBD1. CDR1 and CDR2 from the germline V gene are MNHNS and SASEGT. The V and J ends lost 8 bases and 3 bases, in that order; junction bases with no gene match: 6. This CDR3 is built from 13 residues. In DNA form, the CDR3 reads TGTGCCAGCGGCCAGGGGGCTTTCTACGAGCAGTACTTC. It specifies CASGQGAFYEQYF.

CDR3 sequence (DNA): TGTGCCAGCAGCGTAGCTCCGAACAGGGCGGGTGAGCAGTACTTC. It encodes CASSVAPNRAGEQYF. The chain uses TRBV9 and TRBJ2-7, with D possibly TRBD1 on 6 matching bases. The germline gives CDR1 SGDLS, CDR2 YYNGEE. The V gene lost 0 bases and the J gene lost 7 bases, with 17 bases spanning the gap. The CDR3 is 15 amino acids.

This rearrangement joins TRBV7-9 to TRBJ1-1, with a weak D call TRBD1 (6 bases). Germline CDR1 SEHNR, CDR2 FQNEAQ (reference sequence). With 0 bases removed from V and 1 base from J, the gap between germline ends came to 9 bases. The length of the CDR3 is 15 residues. The CDR3 DNA is TGTGCCAGCAGCTTAGCCGGGACAAGGAACACTGAAGCTTTCTTT. Protein: CASSLAGTRNTEAFF.

This clone turned up a few times. This chain links TRBV19 with TRBJ1-1, with D unclear. CDR1 is LNHDA and CDR2 is SQIVND in the germline V gene (reference sequence). Between the trimmed V and J ends, which lost 3 bases and 5 bases, there was a span of 10 bases. The CDR3 consists of 13 residues. The CDR3 reads CASSINRETEAFF. CDR3 sequence (DNA): TGTGCCAGTAGTATCAACCGGGAAACTGAAGCTTTCTTT.